A single sample is the source of the 10 T cell receptor beta chains below, sequenced in a study of identical twins. From the 5' RACE reads, TCRdb called clonotypes with MiXCR, one entry per CDR3 protein. Of 550,000 to 700,000 distinct CDR3 sequences listed, 21% are singletons. The sample was also reused in another study, on T cells expressing NK-cell markers.

Sequencing input: PBMCs. The receptors here all came from a woman between 18 and 30 years old in good health.

In this sample, this clonotype turned up a few times. This sequence joins TRBV10-3 and TRBJ2-6; D is ambiguous. The CDR3 contains 16 residues. Trimming removed 0 bases at V and 2 bases at J, with 8 bases between. Germline values: CDR1 ENHRY, CDR2 SYGVKD. The CDR3 DNA reads as TGTGCCATCAGTGAGTCGGGCAGACCTGGGGCCAACGTCCTGACTTTC. The encoded protein is CAISESGRPGANVLTF.

This clonotype was counted ten times or more. The chain carries TRBV12-3 or TRBV12-4 and TRBJ2-1; 12 bases are shared with TRBD2. The CDR3 sequence is 15 residues long. The ends lost 5 bases at V and 4 bases at J; junction bases unmatched: 3. The CDR3 coding sequence is TGTGCCAGCAGTATCCTAGCGGGAGGGTACAATGAGCAGTTCTTC. This sequence encodes CASSILAGGYNEQFF.

The chain links TRBV20-1 to TRBJ1-5, with D unresolved. The CDR3 has 13 residues. CDR1 DFQATT and CDR2 SNEGSKA come from the germline V gene (reference sequence). Trimming took 0 bases from V and 6 from J, leaving 9 bases between them. This CDR3 reads CSARDSSRQPQHF. For the CDR3, the DNA is TGCAGTGCTAGAGATTCCTCCCGTCAGCCCCAGCATTTT.

There are a few counts of this clonotype. V gene TRBV12-3 or TRBV12-4 combines with J gene TRBJ2-5, with 11 nucleotides matching TRBD1. The V and J ends lost 2 bases and 4 bases, in that order; junction bases with no gene match: 6. This CDR3 spans 16 amino acids. In DNA form, the CDR3 reads TGTGCCAGCAGTTTACCGGACAGGGGGCTACGAGAGACCCAGTACTTC. This translates into CASSLPDRGLRETQYF.

V and J are TRBV20-1 and TRBJ2-5, with D possibly called TRBD1 or TRBD2 (5 bases each). Germline CDR1 DFQATT, CDR2 SNEGSKA (reference sequence). V was clipped by 5 bases and J by 5 bases, with 18 bases between them. The CDR3 is 14 amino acids. The DNA of the CDR3 is TGCAGTGCTCCCCCGGGACCTCGGCCGGAGACCCAGTACTTC. This translates into CSAPPGPRPETQYF.

This clonotype was counted between two and nine times. The chain has TRBV12-3 or TRBV12-4 and TRBJ2-4; maybe TRBD2 (6 bases). The CDR3 consists of 13 residues. V was pared by 8 bases and J by 7 bases, with 15 bases between. This CDR3 is CASRRVGGNIQYF. The CDR3 region has the DNA TGTGCCAGCCGCCGGGTCGGAGGGAACATTCAGTACTTC.

V and J are TRBV5-6 and TRBJ1-4; D remains ambiguous. This CDR3 has 12 amino acids. Germline loops: CDR1 SGHDT, CDR2 YYEEEE. V dropped 2 bases and J dropped 6 bases, with 5 bases sitting between them. CDR3 region: CASSLGDEKLFF. The DNA of the CDR3 is TGTGCCAGCAGCTTAGGTGATGAAAAACTGTTTTTT.

The rearrangement uses TRBV6-1 and TRBJ2-3; possible D gene TRBD1, 6 bases. The CDR3 sequence is 15 residues long. V gave up 6 bases and J gave up 0 bases, with 13 bases separating them. Germline-derived CDR1 and CDR2 are MNHNS and SASEGT. The CDR3 here is CASSLQGSSTDTQYF. In DNA form, the CDR3 reads TGTGCCAGCAGCCTACAGGGATCTAGCACAGATACGCAGTATTTT.

This clonotype was observed a few times. The rearrangement links TRBV20-1 to TRBJ1-5, with 9 bases lining up with TRBD1. The J segment lost 7 bases and the V segment lost 3 bases, leaving 10 bases of the junction unmatched. The germline CDR1 and CDR2 sequences are DFQATT and SNEGSKA (reference sequence). CDR3 length: 15 residues. Written as DNA, the CDR3 is TGCAGTGCTAGCCACAGACAGGGGGTGGGCCAGCCCCAGCATTTT. Its translation is CSASHRQGVGQPQHF.

This clonotype was observed at least ten times. The chain uses TRBV12-3 or TRBV12-4 and TRBJ2-2, with D uncertain. Trimming pared 4 bases from V and 7 bases from J, leaving 4 bases between. The CDR3 consists of 11 residues. CDR3: CASSSIGELFF. The CDR3, as DNA: TGTGCCAGCAGTTCTATCGGGGAGCTGTTTTTT.